The 26 T cell receptor beta chains below all came from one sample that was sequenced in a study of blood T cells in healthy people across ages. The second PCR ran roughly 6 to 11 cycles with a sample-barcoded 5' primer and J-beta primers. TCRdb called the 5' RACE reads again in MiXCR, with one record for every CDR3 protein. The sample consists of around 2 million distinct CDR3 sequences, about two fifths of them appearing once. The sequencing sample was made of blood. The receptor set was obtained from a human donor in good health.

The rearrangement joins TRBV14 to TRBJ2-1; 8 positions match TRBD2. V was clipped by 1 base and J by 2 bases; unmatched bases: 10. The germline V gene has CDR1 SGHDN and CDR2 FVKESK. This CDR3 comprises 18 residues. The CDR3 coding sequence is TGTGCCAGCAGCCAAGCGCGAAGGGAGCGGGGGCCCTACAATGAGCAGTTCTTC. It encodes CASSQARRERGPYNEQFF.

The rearrangement joins TRBV7-9 to TRBJ2-5; no definite D call. V shed 2 bases and J shed 0 bases, with 13 bases lying between them. CDR1 is SEHNR and CDR2 is FQNEAQ in the germline V gene (reference sequence). The CDR3 runs 16 residues. CDR3 sequence reads: CASSLFKGWYQETQYF. CDR3 DNA: TGTGCCAGCAGCTTATTTAAAGGGTGGTACCAAGAGACCCAGTACTTC.

The chain is built from TRBV28 and TRBJ2-7; the D is unclear. The DNA end is more similar to TRBJ2-4, so the J call may be wrong. There are 18 residues in the CDR3. Germline CDR1 MDHEN, CDR2 SYDVKM. CDR3 nucleotides: TGTGCCAGCAGTTTGAATCGCCCAACAGCCTCGGGTTGGGACATTCAGTACTTC. The encoded protein is CASSLNRPTASGWDIQYF.

The chain joins TRBV6-2 or TRBV6-3 to TRBJ1-2; no definite D call. This CDR3 is 14 amino acids long. CDR1 and CDR2 (germline): MNHEY, SVGEGT. Trimming took 7 bases from V and 10 from J, leaving 22 bases between them. DNA for the CDR3: TGTGCCAGCAACGTAGCCGGACTGCCACCGCTCTACACCTTC. Translating it yields CASNVAGLPPLYTF.

The rearrangement links TRBV29-1 to TRBJ2-7; 10 positions match TRBD2. This CDR3 contains 12 residues. Germline CDR1 is SQVTM and CDR2 is ANQGSEA. Trimming took 8 bases from V and 4 from J; bases not matched to a gene: 5. As DNA, the CDR3 is TGCAGCTCCAGCGGGGGGGGGTACGAGCAGTACTTC. It codes for CSSSGGGYEQYF.

The J gene is TRBJ2-6, the V gene TRBV2; D may match TRBD1 or TRBD2 (5 bases each). V lost 3 bases to trimming and J lost 0 bases, with 9 bases between them. The CDR3 covers 16 residues. CDR1 and CDR2 from the germline V gene are SNHLY and FYNNEI. CDR3 loop: CASSEGRTSGANVLTF. The CDR3 bases are TGTGCCAGCAGTGAGGGACGGACCTCTGGGGCCAACGTCCTGACTTTC.

DNA of the CDR3: TGTGCCAGCAGCTCCCGGGACTTTGGACAAGAGACCCAGTACTTC. This codes for CASSSRDFGQETQYF. This chain uses TRBV13 with TRBJ2-5; maybe TRBD2 (6 bases). The V gene lost 4 bases and the J gene lost 2 bases, with 14 bases spanning the gap. This CDR3 is 15 amino acids long. CDR1 PRHDT and CDR2 FYEKMQ come from the germline V gene (reference sequence).

This chain links TRBV25-1 with TRBJ1-1; TRBD1 might be the D (6 bases). CDR3 length: 14 amino acids. Germline CDR1 reads MGHDK; CDR2 reads SYGVNS. The germline V and J ends were trimmed by 2 bases and 10 bases, with 17 bases remaining between them. As DNA, the CDR3 is TGTGCCAGCAGTGAAAACAGGGTGGGAGTGCGAGCTTTCTTT. Its translation is CASSENRVGVRAFF.

This clonotype was detected ten times or more. The chain carries TRBV18 and TRBJ1-5; D gene uncertain. CDR1 and CDR2 (germline): KGHSH, LQKENI. The CDR3 has 13 amino acids. The germline V and J ends were trimmed by 3 bases and 5 bases, with 8 bases remaining between them. CDR3 sequence reads: CASSPFPDQPQHF. In nucleotides, the CDR3 is TGTGCCAGCTCACCGTTCCCCGATCAGCCCCAGCATTTT. Drawing the rest from reference TRBV18 and TRBJ1-5, the complete variable domain is NAGVMQNPRHLVRRRGQEARLRCSPMKGHSHVYWYRQLPEEGLKFMVYLQKENIIDESGMPKERFSAEFPKEGPSILRIQQVVRGDSAAYFCASSPFPDQPQHFGDGTRLSIL.

This clonotype was detected many times. The chain carries TRBV7-2 and TRBJ2-4; no reliable D call. With 1 base removed from V and 6 bases from J, the gap between germline ends came to 7 bases. The CDR3 extends over 13 amino acids. The germline gives CDR1 SGHTA, CDR2 FQGNSA. CDR3 protein: CASSLELGNIQYF. The DNA for the CDR3 is TGTGCCAGCAGCTTAGAGCTAGGAAACATTCAGTACTTC.

The V call is TRBV4-3, the J call TRBJ1-4; a possible D gene is TRBD1 (5 bases). This CDR3 has 15 residues. The germline V and J ends were trimmed by 0 bases and 3 bases, with 8 bases remaining between them. CDR1 is LGHNA and CDR2 is YSLEER in the germline V gene. CDR3 coding DNA: TGCGCCAGCAGCCAAGATACAGGCTCTAATGAAAAACTGTTTTTT. Translating gives CASSQDTGSNEKLFF.

This clonotype occurred a few times. The chain has TRBV7-3 and TRBJ2-1; TRBD2 aligns across 7 bases. V shed 3 bases, J shed 4 bases, and the junction held 6 bases outside the gene matches. The CDR3 sequence is 15 residues long. Germline loops: CDR1 SGHTA, CDR2 FQGTGA. The CDR3: CASSLGGGQYNEQFF. In DNA form, the CDR3 reads TGTGCCAGCAGCTTGGGCGGGGGTCAATACAATGAGCAGTTCTTC.

This clonotype was seen a few times. V usage is TRBV29-1 and J usage is TRBJ2-5, with TRBD2 as a possible D gene (6 bases). This CDR3 contains 14 residues. Per germline, CDR1 SQVTM and CDR2 ANQGSEA. The germline V and J ends were trimmed by 6 bases and 0 bases, with 14 bases remaining between them. The CDR3 sequence is CSVASGSYQETQYF. The CDR3 region has the DNA TGCAGCGTGGCGAGCGGGTCCTACCAAGAGACCCAGTACTTC.

The chain recombines TRBV4-2 with TRBJ2-4, with TRBD2 identical over 11 bases. The CDR3 is 18 amino acids. The trim removed 0 bases at V and 3 bases at J, leaving 7 bases unmatched. Germline CDR1 is LGHNA and CDR2 is YNFKEQ. CDR3 amino acids: CASSQEVAGGPGKNIQYF. The CDR3 DNA sequence: TGTGCCAGCAGCCAAGAAGTAGCGGGGGGGCCTGGCAAAAACATTCAGTACTTC.

In its sample, this clonotype was seen a few times. This chain connects TRBV5-8 to TRBJ1-2, with 7 bases identical to TRBD1. The germline V gene encodes CDR1 SGHTS and CDR2 YDEGEE. CDR3 length equals 15 residues. V dropped 3 bases and J dropped 3; count of bases not matched to a gene: 8. CDR3 sequence (DNA): TGTGCCAGCAGCTCGACCGGGACAGTGTACTATGGCTACACCTTC. Encoded protein: CASSSTGTVYYGYTF.

The V gene is TRBV11-2, the J gene TRBJ2-3; D unresolved. Germline-derived CDR1 and CDR2 are SGHAT and FQNNGV. The CDR3 has 19 residues. V was clipped by 1 base and J by 4 bases, with 24 bases between them. The CDR3 DNA follows: TGTGCCAGCAGCTTAGGATTCGTACGCGCCACCGGGCCGGCAGATACGCAGTATTTT. The encoded protein is CASSLGFVRATGPADTQYF.

The chain recombines TRBV20-1 with TRBJ1-4, with TRBD1 matching over 8 bases. Germline V lookup: CDR1 DFQATT, CDR2 SNEGSKA (reference sequence). Unmatched junction bases numbered 6, after V lost 6 bases and J lost 6 bases. CDR3 size: 13 residues. The DNA for the CDR3 is TGCAGTGCGACCAGACAGGGGTATGAAAAACTGTTTTTT. It codes for CSATRQGYEKLFF.

This clonotype showed up just once. CDR3 sequence reads: CAINKASHYNEQFF. The CDR3 nucleotides read TGTGCCATTAACAAGGCTTCGCACTACAATGAGCAGTTCTTC. This chain uses TRBV10-3 with TRBJ2-1, with D unclear. The CDR3 extends over 14 amino acids. Trimming took off 9 bases at V and 3 bases at J, with 15 bases between the two ends. Germline CDR1 ENHRY, CDR2 SYGVKD.

About this clonotype itself: The junction shows a germline mismatch at one end, possibly a read error. This sequence joins TRBV7-2 and TRBJ2-5; D is possibly TRBD2 (5 bases). CDR3 length equals 14 residues. Per germline, CDR1 SGHTA and CDR2 FQGNSA. The CDR3 sequence: CVSSLGQFPWEQYF. In DNA form, the CDR3 reads TGTGTCAGCAGCTTAGGCCAATTCCCCTGGGAGCAGTACTTC.

The chain joins TRBV7-3 to TRBJ2-1; 7 bases map to TRBD2. The CDR3 consists of 14 residues. J gave up 7 bases and V 4 bases, and 7 bases lay outside the gene matches. The germline V gene has CDR1 SGHTA and CDR2 FQGTGA. The CDR3 DNA sequence: TGTGCCAGCAGCTCACAATCCGGGGGGAATGAGCAGTTCTTC. This sequence encodes CASSSQSGGNEQFF.

This sequence joins TRBV9 and TRBJ2-7, with 10 bases lining up with TRBD2. Germline V CDR1 and CDR2: SGDLS, YYNGEE. This CDR3 has 16 residues. J was trimmed by 2 bases and V by 4 bases; bases with no gene match: 9. CDR3 loop: CASSPPRTSGAYEQYF. The CDR3 DNA sequence: TGTGCCAGCAGCCCCCCAAGGACTAGCGGAGCCTACGAGCAGTACTTC.

This clonotype turned up a few times. The V call is TRBV7-2, the J call TRBJ1-6; D gene uncertain. V was clipped by 0 bases and J by 7 bases, with 7 bases between them. The CDR3 covers 14 residues. Germline V gene lookup returns CDR1 SGHTA and CDR2 FQGNSA. CDR3 sequence reads: CASSLAVGNSPLHF. The CDR3 coding sequence is TGTGCCAGCAGCTTAGCGGTCGGGAATTCACCCCTCCACTTT.

This clonotype was recorded at least ten times. The gene calls are TRBV7-2 and TRBJ2-1; no definite D call. CDR1 SGHTA and CDR2 FQGNSA come from the germline V gene. V shed 0 bases and J shed 8 bases, with 11 bases lying between them. The CDR3 totals 14 residues. The CDR3 sequence is CASSLAPDRDEQFF. Written as DNA, the CDR3 is TGTGCCAGCAGCTTAGCGCCAGACCGGGATGAGCAGTTCTTC.

This sequence joins TRBV15 and TRBJ2-1; 8 nucleotides match TRBD1. CDR1 is LNHNV and CDR2 is YYDKDF in the germline V gene (reference sequence). This CDR3 spans 14 amino acids. The J segment lost 9 bases and the V segment lost 0 bases, leaving 4 bases of the junction unmatched. The CDR3 DNA sequence: TGTGCCACCAGCAGAGACAGGGGGCGAGCTGAGCAGTTCTTC. Translating gives CATSRDRGRAEQFF.

This clonotype was counted between two and nine times. The chain links TRBV5-1 to TRBJ2-5, with 13 positions matching TRBD2. Germline assignment: CDR1 SGHRS and CDR2 YFSETQ. The CDR3 is 16 amino acids. V trimming: 0 bases; J trimming: 3 bases; junction bases outside the gene matches: 2. CDR3 DNA sequence: TGCGCCAGCAGCTTGGCGGGGACTAGCGGGAAAGAGACCCAGTACTTC. This translates into CASSLAGTSGKETQYF.

The CDR3 DNA reads as TGTGCCAGAAAAAGAATGGACCTCTACGAGCAGTACTTC. This codes for CARKRMDLYEQYF. The V call is TRBV6-5, the J call TRBJ2-7; D unclear. CDR1 is MNHEY, CDR2 SVGAGI, per germline. The CDR3 consists of 13 residues. V was shortened by 9 bases and J by 3 bases, with 15 bases between the two germline ends.